The 32 T cell receptor beta chains reported below all come from one sample, sequenced in a study of blood T cell repertoires in COVID-19. Libraries were prepared by immunoSEQ multiplex PCR; TCRdb keeps only in-frame clonotypes and omits some of them. The table lists 270,000 or so clones, about 85% of them singletons. The sequenced sample consisted of peripheral blood. These receptors came from a human donor in a cohort sampled during active COVID-19.

The genes are TRBV5-1 and TRBJ2-7; perhaps TRBD1 as D (6 bases). Germline values: CDR1 SGHRS, CDR2 YFSETQ. V lost 4 bases and J lost 1, with 21 bases in between. This CDR3 spans 17 amino acids. The CDR3 region has the DNA TGCGCCAGCAGCGCGGTCCCAGGGGTAGTATTATCCTACGAGCAGTACTTC. Its protein product is CASSAVPGVVLSYEQYF.

The rearrangement links TRBV19 to TRBJ2-7; 7 nucleotides agree with TRBD2. Germline trimming cut 6 bases from V and 2 bases from J; bases unmatched to any gene: 19. Germline lookup yields CDR1 LNHDA and CDR2 SQIVND (reference sequence). The CDR3 loop spans 18 amino acids. In DNA, the CDR3 is TGTGCCAGTAGCCCCCAAAACTCATGGGGAGGGTCAACCTACGAGCAGTACTTC. It specifies CASSPQNSWGGSTYEQYF.

Only one count was recorded for this clone. The chain uses TRBV5-8 and TRBJ1-1, with D perhaps TRBD1 (6 bases). In germline, CDR1 is SGHTS, CDR2 YDEGEE. This CDR3 region has 15 residues. Trimming stripped 4 bases from V and 2 bases from J, with 15 bases between. CDR3 in amino acids: CASSRKWTANTEAFF. CDR3 bases: TGTGCCAGCAGCCGCAAATGGACAGCAAACACTGAAGCTTTCTTT. Looking up the rest from reference TRBV5-8 and TRBJ1-1 gives the full variable domain: EAGVTQSPTHLIKTRGQQATLRCSPISGHTSVYWYQQALGLGLQFLLWYDEGEERNRGNFPPRFSGRQFPNYSSELNVNALELEDSALYLCASSRKWTANTEAFFGQGTRLTVV.

About this clone itself: Other DNA sequences in this specimen translate into the identical CDR3. V and J are TRBV19 and TRBJ2-2; 7 bases fit TRBD1. Germline-derived CDR1 and CDR2 are LNHDA and SQIVND (reference sequence). This CDR3 has 15 amino acids. The V and J ends lost 5 bases and 0 bases, in that order; junction bases with no gene match: 3. The CDR3 is CASSPGTANTGELFF. CDR3 nucleotide sequence: TGTGCCAGTAGTCCCGGGACAGCGAACACCGGGGAGCTGTTTTTT.

The chain joins TRBV28 to TRBJ2-2; 11 bases are shared with TRBD2. The CDR3 consists of 18 residues. V shed 5 bases and J 2 bases; nucleotides not matched to a gene: 10. Germline CDR1 and CDR2: MDHEN and SYDVKM. The CDR3 DNA reads TGTGCCAGCAGTCTAATGATGACTAGCGGGACCAACACCGGGGAGCTGTTTTTT. It codes for CASSLMMTSGTNTGELFF.

The chain joins TRBV19 to TRBJ2-1; D possibly corresponds to TRBD2 (5 bases). The CDR3 loop spans 11 amino acids. V was shortened by 3 bases and J by 11 bases, with 8 bases between the two germline ends. CDR1 and CDR2 from the germline V gene are LNHDA and SQIVND (reference sequence). CDR3 residues: CASSMGVQQFF. The CDR3 DNA is TGTGCCAGTAGTATGGGAGTCCAGCAGTTCTTC.

The chain carries TRBV11-3 and TRBJ2-1; 11 bases are shared with TRBD1. V dropped 2 bases and J dropped 7; count of bases not matched to a gene: 4. This CDR3 has 15 amino acids. In germline, CDR1 is SGHNT, CDR2 YENEEA. Here the CDR3 DNA reads TGTGCCAGCAGCTTAACCGGGACAGGGGGGAATGAGCAGTTCTTC. This codes for CASSLTGTGGNEQFF.

Regarding this clone: Other DNA sequences in the same sample also yield this CDR3. The rearrangement joins TRBV3-1 (or the pseudogene TRBV3-2) to TRBJ2-2; D is uncertain. Germline loops: CDR1 LGHDT, CDR2 YNNKEL (reference sequence). Deletions cut 6 bases from V and 1 base from J, with 6 bases between. This CDR3 contains 13 residues. The CDR3 spells CASSSLNTGELFF. CDR3 coding DNA: TGTGCCAGCAGTTCCTTGAACACCGGGGAGCTGTTTTTT.

J is TRBJ1-3 and V is TRBV27; TRBD1 matches 10 bases. The V gene's germline CDR1 is MNHEY and CDR2 SMNVEV (reference sequence). This CDR3 contains 19 residues. Germline trimming cut 5 bases from V and 0 bases from J; bases unmatched to any gene: 13. The CDR3 DNA reads as TGTGCCAGCAGTCCCCGAGGGACAGGGGTCCCCCACTCTGGAAACACCATATATTTT. It encodes CASSPRGTGVPHSGNTIYF.

This chain joins TRBV5-1 and TRBJ2-7, with 8 bases aligning to TRBD2. The CDR3 runs to 15 residues. The germline V gene has CDR1 SGHRS and CDR2 YFSETQ. Losses at the gene ends were 2 bases for V and 2 bases for J; bases not matched to a gene: 6. CDR3 in amino acids: CASSFLAGTTYEQYF. DNA for the CDR3: TGCGCCAGCAGCTTTCTAGCGGGTACTACCTACGAGCAGTACTTC.

J is TRBJ1-2 and V is TRBV5-6; TRBD1 aligns across 12 bases. This CDR3 is built from 16 residues. Germline V gene data show CDR1 as SGHDT and CDR2 as YYEEEE. With V trimmed by 3 bases and J by 5 bases, 8 bases remained unmatched. The CDR3 is CASSSPGQGATYGYTF. The DNA for the CDR3 is TGTGCCAGCAGCTCTCCGGGACAGGGGGCCACTTATGGCTACACCTTC.

This clone was counted once. The V gene is TRBV16, the J gene TRBJ2-7; a possible D gene is TRBD1 (5 bases). The CDR3 is 15 amino acids. The V end lost 4 bases, the J end lost 5 bases, and 18 bases lay between the germline ends. Germline values: CDR1 KGHSY, CDR2 FQNENV. The CDR3 DNA reads as TGTGCCAGCAGCCGCCCCCCTGAGGCAGGGAACGAGCAGTACTTC. Protein: CASSRPPEAGNEQYF.

This clone was detected only a few times. The CDR3 loop is CASSQYRGGELFF. The CDR3 DNA reads as TGTGCCAGCAGCCAATATCGCGGCGGGGAGCTGTTTTTT. The J gene is TRBJ2-2, the V gene TRBV3-1 (or the pseudogene TRBV3-2); no definite D call. This CDR3 has 13 residues. Per germline, CDR1 LGHDT and CDR2 YNNKEL (reference sequence). V gave up 2 bases and J gave up 7 bases, with 8 bases separating them.

The CDR3 DNA is TGTGCCAGCAGCTTGGGGGTTAGCGGGATGGTGGACAATGAGCAGTTCTTC. Protein product: CASSLGVSGMVDNEQFF. The chain carries TRBV7-9 and TRBJ2-1; TRBD2 agrees at 8 bases. CDR1 SEHNR and CDR2 FQNEAQ come from the germline V gene (reference sequence). The junction had 12 bases not matched to a gene; V was cut back by 3 bases and J by 5 bases. This CDR3 spans 17 amino acids.

The V call is TRBV6-2 or TRBV6-3, the J call TRBJ2-4, with TRBD2 matching over 13 bases. CDR1 is MNHEY, CDR2 SVGEGT, per germline. This CDR3 contains 21 residues. V shed 0 bases and J 2 bases; nucleotides not matched to a gene: 13. CDR3 DNA: TGTGCCAGCAGTTACTCCCTCGAGCCCCGACTAGCGGGAGGTTCCAAAAACATTCAGTACTTC. It translates to CASSYSLEPRLAGGSKNIQYF.

The chain employs TRBV27 and TRBJ2-7; D ambiguous. Trimming shortened V by 2 bases and J by 9 bases, and 5 bases separated the two germline ends. This CDR3 region has 10 residues. CDR1 and CDR2 (germline): MNHEY, SMNVEV (reference sequence). CDR3 amino acids: CASSLLGQYF. CDR3 nucleotide sequence: TGTGCCAGCAGTTTACTAGGGCAGTACTTC.

The chain uses TRBV7-8 and TRBJ1-2; no firm D call. The CDR3 is made up of 19 amino acids. Germline CDR1 is SGHVS and CDR2 is FQNEAQ. Trimming took off 0 bases at V and 1 base at J, with 21 bases between the two ends. The CDR3 protein is CASSLARLVLSPLNYGYTF. The CDR3 DNA sequence: TGTGCCAGCAGCTTAGCGAGATTGGTCCTTTCCCCCCTTAACTATGGCTACACCTTC.

The chain uses TRBV9 and TRBJ1-3, with D perhaps TRBD1 (6 bases). The CDR3 spans 15 residues. The germline V gene encodes CDR1 SGDLS and CDR2 YYNGEE. V lost 3 bases to trimming and J lost 0 bases, with 10 bases between them. CDR3 DNA sequence: TGTGCCAGCAGCGCACAGGGTTACTCTGGAAACACCATATATTTT. Its translation is CASSAQGYSGNTIYF.

The chain couples TRBV5-8 to TRBJ2-1, with a weak D call TRBD2 (5 bases). Trimming pared 1 base from V and 7 bases from J, leaving 12 bases between. CDR1 SGHTS and CDR2 YDEGEE come from the germline V gene. This CDR3 comprises 14 residues. This chain's CDR3 is CASSLRWELNEQFF. CDR3 in DNA: TGTGCCAGCAGCTTGCGGTGGGAGCTTAATGAGCAGTTCTTC. The full variable domain, with the rest looked up from reference TRBV5-8 and TRBJ2-1, is EAGVTQSPTHLIKTRGQQATLRCSPISGHTSVYWYQQALGLGLQFLLWYDEGEERNRGNFPPRFSGRQFPNYSSELNVNALELEDSALYLCASSLRWELNEQFFGPGTRLTVL.

The chain employs TRBV6-4 and TRBJ2-1, with 8 bases that match TRBD2. CDR3 size: 12 residues. V lost 7 bases and J lost 11; bases outside the gene matches: 7. Germline CDR1 is MRHNA and CDR2 is SNTAGT. CDR3 sequence: CASMRTSGQQFF. CDR3 nucleotide sequence: TGTGCCAGCATGCGCACTAGCGGACAGCAGTTCTTC.

There are a few counts of this clone. V gene TRBV6-5 combines with J gene TRBJ1-5, with D perhaps TRBD1 (5 bases). Germline V gene lookup returns CDR1 MNHEY and CDR2 SVGAGI. V was shortened by 10 bases and J by 4 bases, with 14 bases between the two germline ends. The CDR3 runs 13 residues. As DNA, the CDR3 is TGTGCCATAAAATGGGGGGTTAATCAGCCCCAGCATTTT. Translated, it gives CAIKWGVNQPQHF.

The V call is TRBV9, the J call TRBJ1-2, with TRBD1 matching 12 bases. V lost 4 bases, J lost 0 bases, and 10 bases stayed unmatched. CDR1 and CDR2 (germline): SGDLS, YYNGEE. The CDR3 extends over 18 amino acids. CDR3 sequence (DNA): TGTGCCAGCAGCCGAACGCCGGGACAGGGGGCCTCTAACTATGGCTACACCTTC. This translates into CASSRTPGQGASNYGYTF.

The chain recombines TRBV21-1 with TRBJ1-2; the table's D call, TRBD1, has no DNA check behind it. TRBV21-1 is labeled a pseudogene. The CDR3 is 14 residues long. CDR3 bases: TGTGCCAGCAGCAAAAAGGGGGTTTGGACAGACCACTCCTTC. Amino acid sequence: CASSKKGVWTDHSF.

CDR3 coding DNA: TGTGCCAGCAGGAAGCGGTCCACAGATACGCAGTATTTT. Protein sequence: CASRKRSTDTQYF. The chain employs TRBV12-3 or TRBV12-4 and TRBJ2-3; tentatively, D is TRBD2 (5 bases). The V end lost 6 bases, the J end lost 2 bases, and 9 bases lay between the germline ends. The CDR3 covers 13 residues.

This chain links TRBV4-1 with TRBJ1-5; D is uncertain. Between the trimmed V and J ends, which lost 0 bases and 11 bases, there was a span of 14 bases. CDR3 length: 14 residues. Germline CDR1 is MGHRA and CDR2 is YSYEKL. The CDR3 bases are TGCGCCAGCAGCCAAGATAGTCTAGCTTGGGCCCAGCATTTT. This encodes CASSQDSLAWAQHF.

This sequence joins TRBV5-1 and TRBJ2-1, with 7 bases lining up with TRBD1. The germline V gene encodes CDR1 SGHRS and CDR2 YFSETQ. This CDR3 is 15 amino acids long. V shed 4 bases and J 7 bases; nucleotides not matched to a gene: 11. DNA of the CDR3: TGCGCCAGCAGCGGCCCTGACAGGGTTTCGAATGAGCAGTTCTTC. This gives the protein CASSGPDRVSNEQFF.

The chain couples TRBV9 to TRBJ2-3, with D perhaps matching TRBD2 (6 bases). This CDR3 spans 15 amino acids. Germline assignment: CDR1 SGDLS and CDR2 YYNGEE. Trimming left V 4 bases short and J 2 bases short, with 14 bases between. Here the CDR3 reads CASSSLGLLTDTQYF. CDR3 nucleotides: TGTGCCAGCAGCTCCTTAGGACTACTCACAGATACGCAGTATTTT.

The rearrangement joins TRBV28 to TRBJ1-2; D is unresolved. The V gene lost 4 bases and the J gene lost 8 bases, with 14 bases spanning the gap. The CDR3 extends over 13 amino acids. Germline loops: CDR1 MDHEN, CDR2 SYDVKM. CDR3 sequence (DNA): TGTGCCAGCAGTTGGGCATTTCTTCCAGGCTACACCTTC. This codes for CASSWAFLPGYTF.

V is TRBV2 and J is TRBJ2-2, with TRBD1 matching over 9 bases. Germline trimming cut 5 bases from V and 2 bases from J; bases unmatched to any gene: 3. Germline CDR1 and CDR2: SNHLY and FYNNEI. This CDR3 comprises 15 residues. The DNA of the CDR3 is TGTGCCAGCAGTTCGACAGGGGGAAACACCGGGGAGCTGTTTTTT. Its translation: CASSSTGGNTGELFF.

The chain uses TRBV27 and TRBJ2-3; no reliable D call. With 3 bases removed from V and 2 bases from J, the gap between germline ends came to 6 bases. Germline-derived CDR1 and CDR2 are MNHEY and SMNVEV (reference sequence). This CDR3 contains 13 residues. Here the CDR3 DNA reads TGTGCCAGCAGTTTCACAGCCACAGATACGCAGTATTTT. This gives the protein CASSFTATDTQYF.

The chain links TRBV2 to TRBJ1-2, with D maybe TRBD1 (5 bases). Germline V gives CDR1 SNHLY, CDR2 FYNNEI. The CDR3 has 14 amino acids. With 2 bases removed from V and 3 bases from J, the gap between germline ends came to 10 bases. In nucleotides, the CDR3 is TGTGCCAGCAGTGAACAGGGAGGATACTATGGCTACACCTTC. Its protein is CASSEQGGYYGYTF.

The J gene is TRBJ2-1, the V gene TRBV7-9, with 12 bases aligning to TRBD2. The CDR3 contains 16 residues. The V segment lost 0 bases and the J segment 9 bases; nucleotides outside the gene matches: 6. CDR1 and CDR2 (germline): SEHNR, FQNEAQ (reference sequence). CDR3 sequence: CASSLALAGGIIEQFF. In DNA, the CDR3 is TGTGCCAGCAGCTTAGCACTAGCGGGAGGAATCATTGAGCAGTTCTTC.